A single T cell receptor beta chain is shown here with its context. The record originates from a study of identical twins. The cDNA had a unique molecular identifier and a template-switch universal primer site. TCRdb used MiXCR to reprocess the 5' RACE reads, holding one entry per CDR3 protein. The sample contains fewer than 900,000 distinct CDR3 sequences, around a sixth of which appear only once. The CDR3 consists of 14 residues. The germline V gene encodes CDR1 KGHSH and CDR2 LQKENI. V lost 3 bases, J lost 4 bases, and 10 bases lay in between. These data are also associated with another study on T cells expressing NK-cell markers.

Sequenced: PBMCs. This receptor was obtained from a woman aged 18-30 years in good health. The V gene is TRBV18, the J gene TRBJ2-1; D is uncertain. This CDR3 is CASSPPAEYNEQFF. CDR3 in DNA: TGTGCCAGCTCACCGCCTGCAGAGTACAATGAGCAGTTCTTC. Complete variable domain (other parts from reference TRBV18 and TRBJ2-1): NAGVMQNPRHLVRRRGQEARLRCSPMKGHSHVYWYRQLPEEGLKFMVYLQKENIIDESGMPKERFSAEFPKEGPSILRIQQVVRGDSAAYFCASSPPAEYNEQFFGPGTRLTVL.